This T cell receptor (beta chain) originates from a study of T cell repertoires in cytomegalovirus infection. Study in general: Well-studied HLA-B-restricted epitopes and recently identified HLA-C-restricted epitopes of CMV were both used in the study. A matching HLA type, together with CMV infection, was signaled by public TCR beta signatures. Study-level findings and limits: In two of eight donors, the top clonotype was HLA-C-restricted CMV-specific. Cumulative public TCR beta family frequency identified CMV carriers with the relevant HLA.

In TCRdb, the reads were re-called with MiXCR into one record per CDR3 protein. The repertoire includes about 740,000 distinct CDR3 sequences, around 31% of them detected once, and roughly 18% sits in the top ten. On this clonotype itself: What it binds is unknown.

Trimming shortened V by 4 bases and J by 11 bases, and 18 bases separated the two germline ends. Germline CDR1 and CDR2: SGHDN and FVKESK. This CDR3 comprises 14 residues. This specimen was cultured PBMCs, taken from culture after CMV antigen stimulation. The sequence was obtained from a human donor in good health (CMV status not recorded). Some clones in this sample may be carry-over from other donors' samples. The rearrangement uses TRBV14 and TRBJ1-5; the D gene is possibly TRBD1 (6 bases). In DNA form, the CDR3 reads TGTGCCAGCAGCCCGGGGGGGGCTCCCTGGGCCCAGCATTTT. It is translated as CASSPGGAPWAQHF.